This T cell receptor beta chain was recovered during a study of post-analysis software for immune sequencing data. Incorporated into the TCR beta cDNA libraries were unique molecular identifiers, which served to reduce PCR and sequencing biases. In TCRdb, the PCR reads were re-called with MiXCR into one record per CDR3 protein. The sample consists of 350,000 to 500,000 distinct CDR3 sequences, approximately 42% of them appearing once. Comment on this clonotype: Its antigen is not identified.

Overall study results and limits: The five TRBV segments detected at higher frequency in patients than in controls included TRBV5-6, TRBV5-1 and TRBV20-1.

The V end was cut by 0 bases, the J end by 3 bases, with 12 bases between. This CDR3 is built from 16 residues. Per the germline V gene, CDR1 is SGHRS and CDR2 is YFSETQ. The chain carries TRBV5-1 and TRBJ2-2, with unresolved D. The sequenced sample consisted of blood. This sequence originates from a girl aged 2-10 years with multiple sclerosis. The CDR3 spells CASSLAPIFYTGELFF. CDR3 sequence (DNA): TGCGCCAGCAGCTTGGCCCCCATCTTTTACACCGGGGAGCTGTTTTTT.